Listed below are T cell receptor beta chains from one sample, sequenced in a study of blood T cell repertoires in COVID-19. Assay used: immunoSEQ multiplex PCR; TCRdb lists only in-frame clones, some missing. Seen here are 150,000 to 200,000 clones, 85% to 95% observed once, and the top ten hold over 3.5%. The sequenced sample was peripheral blood. These receptor sequences come from a woman in her fifties or sixties with acute or convalescent COVID-19. CDR3s include the opening cysteine and the closing phenylalanine or tryptophan. Fields, in order: V gene, D gene, CDR3 length, CDR3 protein. D genes are given only for firm matches.

TRBV7-9,NA,15,CASSSRGGTGNTIYF
TRBV7-2,NA,14,CASSPGQSNYGYTF
TRBV19,TRBD1,14,CASSIKQGADGYTF
TRBV30,NA,12,CAWSARQETQYF
TRBV2,NA,12,CASTGERNTIYF
TRBV24-1,NA,16,CATSDQDTLPFYEQFF
TRBV27,NA,15,CASSRSGYSNQPQHF
TRBV3-1/TRBV3-2,NA,12,CASSQEIGRLFF
TRBV19,TRBD2,16,CASSLGTSGPQETQYF
TRBV10-3,NA,15,CAISESRGQSAEAFF
TRBV6-5,NA,14,CASEKDRMNTEAFF
TRBV11-2,NA,16,CASSSSPRGSGNTIYF
TRBV7-9,TRBD1,17,CASSPPRRGTSTDTQYF
TRBV30,NA,16,CAWSTGTRVSNQPQHF
TRBV18,NA,13,CASSPPGYTEAFF
TRBV2,TRBD2,17,CASRGLPFTSEHNEQFF
TRBV24-1,NA,14,CATSDSLGEDEQFF
TRBV28,NA,14,CASISGGTNTEAFF
TRBV5-4,NA,16,CASSLRAGADTGELFF
TRBV4-3,TRBD1,15,CASSQGTGWDQPQHF
TRBV4-3,TRBD1,14,CASSPGQVTYGYTF
TRBV14,TRBD2,18,CASSRHRVLAGDTGELFF